These T cell receptor beta chains were read from a single sample in a study of T cells in tumors after PD-1 blockade. Sequencing was performed with immunoSEQ multiplex PCR; in TCRdb, only in-frame clones are kept and a portion is missing. The data show around 21,000 clones, approximately 84% seen once. This specimen consisted of PBMCs, obtained after anti-PD-1 therapy. These receptors were taken from a human donor with advanced basal cell or squamous cell carcinoma (not recorded which). The CDR3 runs from the conserved cysteine through the conserved F or W. D genes are given only for firm matches. Only part of the rows carry a size: once, few, many, or a class if the clone is expanded.

abundance | d_gene | len | j_gene | v_gene | CDR3nt | CDR3aa
NA | NA | 11 | TRBJ2-7 | TRBV25-1 | TGTGCCAGCAAGAGTCTCTACGAGCAGTACTTC | CASKSLYEQYF
once | NA | 12 | TRBJ2-7 | TRBV6-2/TRBV6-3 | TGTGCCAGCAGTTCTCCCAACTACGAGCAGTACTTC | CASSSPNYEQYF
NA | NA | 15 | TRBJ1-6 | TRBV10-3 | TGTGCCATCAGTGAGGCGCAGGAAGGTGATTCACCCCTCCACTTT | CAISEAQEGDSPLHF
NA | TRBD2 | 16 | TRBJ2-7 | TRBV27 | TGTGCCAGCAGTTTATCAAGGGACGCGGGGGTCCACGAGCAGTACTTC | CASSLSRDAGVHEQYF
NA | NA | 14 | TRBJ2-5 | TRBV4-1 | TGCGCCAGCAGCCAAGTAACAGGGCAGGAGACCCAGTACTTC | CASSQVTGQETQYF
NA | NA | 15 | TRBJ1-3 | TRBV9 | TGTGCCAGCAGCCCCCGGGGAGCTGAAGGAAACACCATATATTTT | CASSPRGAEGNTIYF
NA | NA | 13 | TRBJ1-5 | TRBV7-9 | TGTGCCAGCAGCCGAGGAATGGAGGGGCTCCAGCATTTT | CASSRGMEGLQHF
NA | TRBD2 | 16 | TRBJ2-3 | TRBV10-3 | TGTGCCATCAGGCCCGGGACTAGCGGGAGTTCAGATACGCAGTATTTT | CAIRPGTSGSSDTQYF
medium-sized | TRBD2 | 16 | TRBJ2-1 | TRBV5-1 | TGCGCCAGCAGCTTGGAAGCTAGCGGGAGTCCCAATGAGCAGTTCTTC | CASSLEASGSPNEQFF
NA | TRBD1 | 14 | TRBJ2-5 | TRBV5-6 | TGTGCCAGCAGCTGGACAGGGACCCAAGAGACCCAGTACTTC | CASSWTGTQETQYF
NA | TRBD1 | 15 | TRBJ1-2 | TRBV5-1 | TGCGCCAGCAGCTTGGTCGTTTCAGGGGGCCAGGGCTACACCTTC | CASSLVVSGGQGYTF
NA | NA | 16 | TRBJ1-3 | TRBV5-1 | TGCGCCAGCAGCTTGAGACCGGCAGGGGAAGGAAACACCATATATTTT | CASSLRPAGEGNTIYF